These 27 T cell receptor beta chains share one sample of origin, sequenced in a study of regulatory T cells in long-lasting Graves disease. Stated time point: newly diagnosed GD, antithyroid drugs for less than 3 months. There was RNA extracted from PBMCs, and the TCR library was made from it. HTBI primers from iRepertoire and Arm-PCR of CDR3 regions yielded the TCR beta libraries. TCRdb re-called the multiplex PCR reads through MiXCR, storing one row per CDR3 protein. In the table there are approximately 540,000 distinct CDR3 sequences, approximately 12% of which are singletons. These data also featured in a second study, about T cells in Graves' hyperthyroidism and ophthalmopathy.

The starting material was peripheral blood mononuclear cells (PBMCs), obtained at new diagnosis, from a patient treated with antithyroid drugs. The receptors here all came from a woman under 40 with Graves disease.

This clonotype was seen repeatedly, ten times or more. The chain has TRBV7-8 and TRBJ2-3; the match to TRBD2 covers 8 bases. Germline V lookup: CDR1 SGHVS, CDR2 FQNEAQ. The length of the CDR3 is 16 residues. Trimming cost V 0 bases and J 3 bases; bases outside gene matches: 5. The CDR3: CASSLAVGTSTDTQYF. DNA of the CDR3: TGTGCCAGCAGCTTAGCGGTCGGGACTAGTACAGATACGCAGTATTTT.

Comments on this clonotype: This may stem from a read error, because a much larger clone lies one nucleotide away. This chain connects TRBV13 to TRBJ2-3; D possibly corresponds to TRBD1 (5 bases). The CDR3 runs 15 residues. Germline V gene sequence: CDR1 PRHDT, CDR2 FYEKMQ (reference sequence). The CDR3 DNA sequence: TGTGCCAGCCAAGGGGCCAGGGTCCTCACAGATACGCAGTGTTTT. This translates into CASQGARVLTDTQCF.

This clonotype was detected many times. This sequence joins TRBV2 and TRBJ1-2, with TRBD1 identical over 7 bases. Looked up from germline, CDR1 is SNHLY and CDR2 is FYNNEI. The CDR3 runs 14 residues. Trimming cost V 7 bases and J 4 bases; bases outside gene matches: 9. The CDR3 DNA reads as TGTGCCAGCACTGACAGGGTGAGAGGCTATGGCTACACCTTC. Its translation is CASTDRVRGYGYTF.

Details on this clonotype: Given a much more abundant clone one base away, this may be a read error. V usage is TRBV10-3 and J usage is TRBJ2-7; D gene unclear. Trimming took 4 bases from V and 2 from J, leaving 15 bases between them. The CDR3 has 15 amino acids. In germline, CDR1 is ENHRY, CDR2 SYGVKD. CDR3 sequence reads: CAISGLTENPYEQYF. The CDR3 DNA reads TGTGCCATCAGTGGCTTGACTGAAAACCCCTACGAGCAGTACTTC.

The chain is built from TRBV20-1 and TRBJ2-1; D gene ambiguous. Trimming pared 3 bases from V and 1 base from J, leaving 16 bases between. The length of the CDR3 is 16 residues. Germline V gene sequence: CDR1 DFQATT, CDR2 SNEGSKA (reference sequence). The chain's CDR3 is CSASPLGPSSYNEQFF. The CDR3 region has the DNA TGCAGTGCTAGCCCTCTTGGCCCATCTTCCTACAATGAGCAGTTCTTC.

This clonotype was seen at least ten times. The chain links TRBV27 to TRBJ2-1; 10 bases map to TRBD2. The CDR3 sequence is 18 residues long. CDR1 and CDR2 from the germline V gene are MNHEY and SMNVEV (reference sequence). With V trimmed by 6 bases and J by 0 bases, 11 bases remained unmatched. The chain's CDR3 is CASSQLAGHASSYNEQFF. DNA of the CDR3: TGTGCCAGCAGCCAACTAGCGGGACATGCGAGCTCCTACAATGAGCAGTTCTTC.

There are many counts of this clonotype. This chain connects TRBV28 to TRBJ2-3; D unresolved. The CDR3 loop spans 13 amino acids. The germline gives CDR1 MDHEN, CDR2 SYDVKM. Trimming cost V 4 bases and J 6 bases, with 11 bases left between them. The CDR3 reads CASSWGGRDTQYF. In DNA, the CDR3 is TGTGCCAGCAGTTGGGGTGGGCGGGATACGCAGTATTTT.

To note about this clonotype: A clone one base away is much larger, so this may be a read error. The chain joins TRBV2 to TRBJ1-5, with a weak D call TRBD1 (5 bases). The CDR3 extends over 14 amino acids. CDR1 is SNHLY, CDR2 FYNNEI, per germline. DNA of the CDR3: TGTGCCACCAGTCCGGGCTCGGGGGTTTTGACCCAGCATTTT. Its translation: CATSPGSGVLTQHF.

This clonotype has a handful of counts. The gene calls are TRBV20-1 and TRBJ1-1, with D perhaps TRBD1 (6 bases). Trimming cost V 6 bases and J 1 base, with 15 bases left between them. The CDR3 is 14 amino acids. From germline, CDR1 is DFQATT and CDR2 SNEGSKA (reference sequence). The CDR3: CSAPDPGANTEAFF. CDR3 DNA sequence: TGCAGTGCACCCGACCCGGGGGCGAACACTGAAGCTTTCTTT.

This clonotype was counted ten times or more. The CDR3 sequence: CASSVALQGGSPLHF. DNA of the CDR3: TGTGCCAGCAGCGTAGCTCTTCAGGGAGGTTCACCCCTCCACTTT. The chain couples TRBV9 to TRBJ1-6; the D gene is possibly TRBD1 (5 bases). The V end lost 0 bases, the J end lost 9 bases, and 13 bases lay between the germline ends. Germline assignment: CDR1 SGDLS and CDR2 YYNGEE. The CDR3 totals 15 residues.

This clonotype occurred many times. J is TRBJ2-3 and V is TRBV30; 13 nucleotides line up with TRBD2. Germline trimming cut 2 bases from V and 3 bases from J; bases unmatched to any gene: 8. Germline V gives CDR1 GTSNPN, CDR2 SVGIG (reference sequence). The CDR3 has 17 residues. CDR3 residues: CAWSLRRTSGSTDTQYF. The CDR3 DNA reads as TGTGCCTGGAGTTTACGGCGGACTAGCGGGAGTACAGATACGCAGTATTTT.

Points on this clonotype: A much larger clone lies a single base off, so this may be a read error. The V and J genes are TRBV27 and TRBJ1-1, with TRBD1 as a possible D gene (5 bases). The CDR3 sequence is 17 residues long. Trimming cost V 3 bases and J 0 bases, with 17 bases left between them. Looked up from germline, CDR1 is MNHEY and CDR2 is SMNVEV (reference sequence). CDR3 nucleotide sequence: TGTGCCAGCAGTTTCCCTAACAGGCGCCCCATGAACACTGAAGCTTTCTTT. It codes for CASSFPNRRPMNTEAFF.

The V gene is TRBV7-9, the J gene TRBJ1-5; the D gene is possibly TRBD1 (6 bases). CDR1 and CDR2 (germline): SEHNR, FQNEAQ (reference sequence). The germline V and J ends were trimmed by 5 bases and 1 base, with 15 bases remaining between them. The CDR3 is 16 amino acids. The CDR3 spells CASSLIGTNSNQPQHF. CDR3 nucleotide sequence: TGTGCCAGCAGCCTTATTGGGACAAACAGCAATCAGCCCCAGCATTTT.

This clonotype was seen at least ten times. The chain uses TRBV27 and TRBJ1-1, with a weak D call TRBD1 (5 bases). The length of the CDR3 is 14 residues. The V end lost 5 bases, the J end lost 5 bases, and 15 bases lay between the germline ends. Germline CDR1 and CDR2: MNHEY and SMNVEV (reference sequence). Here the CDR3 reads CASSPGGAWTEAFF. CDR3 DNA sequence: TGTGCCAGCAGTCCCGGCGGGGCTTGGACTGAAGCTTTCTTT.

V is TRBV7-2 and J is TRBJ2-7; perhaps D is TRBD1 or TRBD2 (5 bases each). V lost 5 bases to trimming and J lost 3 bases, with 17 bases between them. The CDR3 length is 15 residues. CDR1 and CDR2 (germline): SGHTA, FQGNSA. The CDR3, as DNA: TGTGCCAGCAGCCCGTATGGGGGAGCGAGCTACGAGCAGTACTTC. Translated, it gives CASSPYGGASYEQYF.

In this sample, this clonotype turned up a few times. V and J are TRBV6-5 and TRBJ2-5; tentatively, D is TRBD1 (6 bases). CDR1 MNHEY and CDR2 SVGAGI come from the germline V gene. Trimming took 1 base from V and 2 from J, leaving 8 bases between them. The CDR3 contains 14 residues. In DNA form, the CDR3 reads TGTGCCAGCAGTTACTACAGGGCTCAAGAGACCCAGTACTTC. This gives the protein CASSYYRAQETQYF.

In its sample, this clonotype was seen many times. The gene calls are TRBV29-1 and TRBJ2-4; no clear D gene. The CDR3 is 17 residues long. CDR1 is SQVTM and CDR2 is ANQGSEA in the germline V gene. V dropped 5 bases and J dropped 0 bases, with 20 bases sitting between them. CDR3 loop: CSVMGRSSLLAKNIQYF. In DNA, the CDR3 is TGCAGCGTTATGGGCCGATCCAGCCTTCTAGCCAAAAACATTCAGTACTTC.

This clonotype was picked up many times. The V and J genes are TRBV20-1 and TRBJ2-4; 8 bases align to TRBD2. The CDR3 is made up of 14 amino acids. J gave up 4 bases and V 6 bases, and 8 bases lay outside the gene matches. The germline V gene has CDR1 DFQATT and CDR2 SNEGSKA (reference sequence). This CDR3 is CSAPDGRVKNIQYF. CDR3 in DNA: TGCAGTGCCCCGGACGGGAGGGTTAAAAACATTCAGTACTTC.

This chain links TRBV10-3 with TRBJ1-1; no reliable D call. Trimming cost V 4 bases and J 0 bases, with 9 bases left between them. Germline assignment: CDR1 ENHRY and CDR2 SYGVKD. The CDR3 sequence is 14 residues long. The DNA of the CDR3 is TGTGCCATCAGTGTCGGTGTCATGAACACTGAAGCTTTCTTT. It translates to CAISVGVMNTEAFF.

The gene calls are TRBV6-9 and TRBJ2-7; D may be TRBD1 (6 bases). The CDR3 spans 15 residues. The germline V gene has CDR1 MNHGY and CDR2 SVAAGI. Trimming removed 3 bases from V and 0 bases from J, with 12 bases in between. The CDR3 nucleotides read TGTGCCAGCAGTTACGACAGGCCCAGCTCCTACGAGCAGTACTTC. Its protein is CASSYDRPSSYEQYF.

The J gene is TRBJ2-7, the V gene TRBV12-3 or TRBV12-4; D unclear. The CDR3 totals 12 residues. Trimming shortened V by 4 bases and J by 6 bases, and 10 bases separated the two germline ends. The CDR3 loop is CASSYLASEQYF. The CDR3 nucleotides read TGTGCCAGCAGTTACCTTGCGTCCGAGCAGTACTTC.

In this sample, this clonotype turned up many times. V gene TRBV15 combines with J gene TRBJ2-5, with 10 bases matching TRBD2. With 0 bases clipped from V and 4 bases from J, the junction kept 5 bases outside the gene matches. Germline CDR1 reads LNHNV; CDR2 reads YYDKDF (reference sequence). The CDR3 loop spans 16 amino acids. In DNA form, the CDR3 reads TGTGCCACCAGCAGAGATCTAGCGGGAGAGTTAGAGACCCAGTACTTC. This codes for CATSRDLAGELETQYF.

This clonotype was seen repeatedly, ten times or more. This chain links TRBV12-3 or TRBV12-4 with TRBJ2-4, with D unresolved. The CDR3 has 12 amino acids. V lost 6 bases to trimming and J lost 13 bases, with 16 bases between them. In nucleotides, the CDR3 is TGTGCCAGCAGCCGACCCCCGGGTCGGCAGTACTTC. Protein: CASSRPPGRQYF.

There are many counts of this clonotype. The CDR3 loop is CASERERDEQYF. Here the CDR3 DNA reads TGTGCCAGCGAAAGGGAAAGGGACGAGCAGTACTTC. The rearrangement joins TRBV2 to TRBJ2-7; D gene ambiguous. Germline CDR1 and CDR2: SNHLY and FYNNEI. The CDR3 is 12 residues long. V lost 8 bases to trimming and J lost 5 bases, with 13 bases between them.

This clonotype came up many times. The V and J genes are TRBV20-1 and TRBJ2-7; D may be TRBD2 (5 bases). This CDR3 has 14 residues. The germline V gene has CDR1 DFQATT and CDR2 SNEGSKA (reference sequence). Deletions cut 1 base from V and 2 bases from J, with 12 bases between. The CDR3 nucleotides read TGCAGTGCTAGAGGCGGGCTAGCAGCCTACGAGCAGTACTTC. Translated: CSARGGLAAYEQYF.

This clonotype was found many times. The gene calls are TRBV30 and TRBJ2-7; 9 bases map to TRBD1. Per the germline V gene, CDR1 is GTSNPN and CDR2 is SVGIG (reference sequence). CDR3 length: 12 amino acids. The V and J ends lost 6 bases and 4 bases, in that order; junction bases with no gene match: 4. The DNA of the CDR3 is TGTGCCTGTACCGGGACAGGGTACGAGCAGTACTTC. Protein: CACTGTGYEQYF.

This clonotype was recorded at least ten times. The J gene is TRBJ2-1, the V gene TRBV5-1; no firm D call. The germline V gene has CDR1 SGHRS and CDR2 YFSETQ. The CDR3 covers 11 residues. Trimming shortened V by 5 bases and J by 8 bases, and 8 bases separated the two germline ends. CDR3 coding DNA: TGCGCCAGCAGTCAATCCTATGAGCAGTTCTTC. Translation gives CASSQSYEQFF.